This T cell receptor beta chain was sequenced during a study of blood T cell repertoires in COVID-19. Overall study: Nucleic acid was either cDNA or gDNA, and it came from T cells, B-cell-depleted T cells, or PBMCs.

Repertoires were generated with immunoSEQ multiplex PCR, while TCRdb's copy carries only in-frame clones and drops some. The data hold nearly 250,000 clones, with 65% to 90% observed a single time. The germline V and J ends were trimmed by 3 bases and 7 bases, with 21 bases remaining between them. The CDR3 runs to 17 residues. Germline CDR1 and CDR2: MNHNS and SASEGT. The receptor was derived from a woman between 50 and 59 years old with acute COVID-19. Sequences were obtained from PBMCs or T cells enriched from blood (not recorded which). The V and J genes are TRBV6-1 and TRBJ1-4; D may be TRBD1 (5 bases). Written as DNA, the CDR3 is TGTGCCAGCAGTGAGTATTGGTCCGGCACCGGGGGTGAAAAACTGTTTTTT. Encoded protein: CASSEYWSGTGGEKLFF.